These 8 T cell receptor beta chains share one sample of origin, sequenced in a study of T cell responses to AZD1222 COVID-19 vaccine. Clones were sequenced by immunoSEQ multiplex PCR, and TCRdb holds only the in-frame ones, with some missing. The sample lists 160,000 or so clones, more than 90% seen once, with 2% to 3% in the top ten. Sample: peripheral blood, taken on day 0 of AZD1222 vaccination. These receptors were taken from an adult in good health.

The rearrangement uses TRBV19 and TRBJ2-1; D is perhaps TRBD1 (5 bases). CDR1 is LNHDA, CDR2 SQIVND, per germline (reference sequence). The CDR3 loop spans 14 amino acids. V lost 7 bases and J 4 bases, leaving 14 bases between the germline ends. CDR3 DNA sequence: TGTGCCAGTACCTCAGCAGGGATATACAATGAGCAGTTCTTC. It yields the protein CASTSAGIYNEQFF.

The V call is TRBV5-6, the J call TRBJ1-1; D gene uncertain. The germline CDR1 and CDR2 sequences are SGHDT and YYEEEE. The V gene lost 2 bases and the J gene lost 1 base, with 6 bases spanning the gap. The CDR3 is made up of 13 amino acids. CDR3 DNA sequence: TGTGCCAGCAGCTTTGTCGGGAACACTGAAGCTTTCTTT. Its protein is CASSFVGNTEAFF.

The V call is TRBV2, the J call TRBJ1-5; TRBD1 matches at 11 bases. CDR1 is SNHLY, CDR2 FYNNEI, per germline. J gave up 4 bases and V 7 bases, and 6 bases lay outside the gene matches. CDR3 size: 15 residues. Here the CDR3 reads CASNGQGAENQPQHF. The CDR3 nucleotides read TGTGCCAGCAACGGACAGGGGGCCGAGAATCAGCCCCAGCATTTT.

The rearrangement uses TRBV19 and TRBJ1-3; D is perhaps TRBD1 (5 bases). The ends were cut back, 5 bases at V and 2 bases at J, with 25 bases in the middle. The CDR3 spans 19 residues. CDR1 is LNHDA, CDR2 SQIVND, per germline (reference sequence). CDR3 amino acids: CASSLLPGTGLGAGNTIYF. CDR3 nucleotide sequence: TGTGCCAGTAGTCTCCTGCCCGGGACGGGTCTTGGAGCTGGAAACACCATATATTTT. The full variable domain, completed using reference TRBV19 and TRBJ1-3, is DGGITQSPKYLFRKEGQNVTLSCEQNLNHDAMYWYRQDPGQGLRLIYYSQIVNDFQKGDIAEGYSVSREKKESFPLTVTSAQKNPTAFYLCASSLLPGTGLGAGNTIYFGEGSWLTVV.

The chain carries TRBV12-3 or TRBV12-4 and TRBJ1-5; D remains unclear. The CDR3 sequence is 13 residues long. V shed 5 bases and J shed 7 bases, with 12 bases lying between them. CDR3 protein: CASSPYLGQPQHF. CDR3 nucleotide sequence: TGTGCCAGCAGTCCTTACCTGGGCCAGCCCCAGCATTTT.

This clone was recorded a few times. The chain carries TRBV27 and TRBJ1-2; no reliable D call. The CDR3 loop spans 13 amino acids. Germline V gene lookup returns CDR1 MNHEY and CDR2 SMNVEV (reference sequence). Trimming stripped 6 bases from V and 7 bases from J, with 15 bases between. The CDR3 DNA sequence: TGTGCCAGCAGCCCGATCGGGCACGCTGGCTACACCTTC. Translation: CASSPIGHAGYTF.

The chain links TRBV7-8 to TRBJ1-1, with a possible D match to TRBD1 (6 bases). Looked up from germline, CDR1 is SGHVS and CDR2 is FQNEAQ. Between the trimmed V and J ends, which lost 6 bases and 4 bases, there was a span of 12 bases. The CDR3 consists of 13 residues. The CDR3 sequence: CASRQIRGTEAFF. The CDR3 nucleotides read TGTGCCAGCAGGCAAATCAGGGGCACTGAAGCTTTCTTT. Full variable domain (remainder filled in from reference TRBV7-8 and TRBJ1-1): GAGVSQSPRYKVAKRGQDVALRCDPISGHVSLFWYQQALGQGPEFLTYFQNEAQLDKSGLPSDRFFAERPEGSVSTLKIQRTQQEDSAVYLCASRQIRGTEAFFGQGTRLTVV.

The genes are TRBV10-1 and TRBJ2-3, with D perhaps matching TRBD2 (5 bases). Germline values: CDR1 WNHNN, CDR2 SYGVQD (reference sequence). V was clipped by 7 bases and J by 1 base, with 12 bases between them. CDR3 length equals 14 residues. The CDR3 nucleotides are TGCGCCAGCAAGGCGGGCGCCGGCACAGATACGCAGTATTTT. Its translation: CASKAGAGTDTQYF.